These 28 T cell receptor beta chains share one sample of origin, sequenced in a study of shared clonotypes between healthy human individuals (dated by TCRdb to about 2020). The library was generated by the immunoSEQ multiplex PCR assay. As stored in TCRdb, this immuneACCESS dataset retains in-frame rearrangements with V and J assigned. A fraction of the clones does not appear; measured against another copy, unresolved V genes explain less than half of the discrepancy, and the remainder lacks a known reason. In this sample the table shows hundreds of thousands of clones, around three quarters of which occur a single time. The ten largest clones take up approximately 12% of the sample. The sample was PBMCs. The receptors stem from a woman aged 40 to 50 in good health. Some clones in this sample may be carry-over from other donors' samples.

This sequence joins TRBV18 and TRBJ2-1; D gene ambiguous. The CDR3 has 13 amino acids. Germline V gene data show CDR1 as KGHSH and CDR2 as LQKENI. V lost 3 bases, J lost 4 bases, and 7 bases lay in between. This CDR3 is CASSPSLYNEQFF. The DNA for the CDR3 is TGTGCCAGCTCACCCAGCCTGTACAATGAGCAGTTCTTC.

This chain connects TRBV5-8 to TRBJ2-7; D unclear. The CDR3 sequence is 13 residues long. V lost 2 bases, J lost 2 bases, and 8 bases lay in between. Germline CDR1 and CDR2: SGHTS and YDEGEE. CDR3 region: CASSLSTTYEQYF. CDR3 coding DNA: TGTGCCAGCAGCTTAAGCACAACCTACGAGCAGTACTTC.

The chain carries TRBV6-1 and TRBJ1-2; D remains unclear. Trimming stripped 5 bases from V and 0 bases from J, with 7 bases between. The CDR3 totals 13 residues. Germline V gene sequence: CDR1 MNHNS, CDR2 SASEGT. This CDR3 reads CASSRPANYGYTF. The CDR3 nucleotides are TGTGCCAGCAGTCGGCCAGCTAACTATGGCTACACCTTC.

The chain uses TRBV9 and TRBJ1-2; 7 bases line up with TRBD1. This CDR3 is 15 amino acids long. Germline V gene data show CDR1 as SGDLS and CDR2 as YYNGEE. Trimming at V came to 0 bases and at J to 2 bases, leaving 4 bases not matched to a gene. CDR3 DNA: TGTGCCAGCAGCGTAGCTGGGACAGTGAACTATGGCTACACCTTC. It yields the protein CASSVAGTVNYGYTF. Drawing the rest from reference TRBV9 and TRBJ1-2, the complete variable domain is DSGVTQTPKHLITATGQRVTLRCSPRSGDLSVYWYQQSLDQGLQFLIQYYNGEERAKGNILERFSAQQFPDLHSELNLSSLELGDSALYFCASSVAGTVNYGYTFGSGTRLTVV.

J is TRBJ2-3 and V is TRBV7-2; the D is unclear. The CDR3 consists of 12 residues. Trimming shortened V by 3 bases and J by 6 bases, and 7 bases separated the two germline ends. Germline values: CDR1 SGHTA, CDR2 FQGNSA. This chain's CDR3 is CASSLLGDTQYF. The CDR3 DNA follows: TGTGCCAGCAGCTTGCTGGGGGATACGCAGTATTTT.

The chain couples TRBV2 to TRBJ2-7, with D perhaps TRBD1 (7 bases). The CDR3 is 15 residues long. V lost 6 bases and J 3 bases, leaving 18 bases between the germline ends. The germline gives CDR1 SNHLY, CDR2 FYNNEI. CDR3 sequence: CASRGGTVPNYEQYF. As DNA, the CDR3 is TGTGCCAGCAGGGGCGGGACAGTCCCCAACTACGAGCAGTACTTC. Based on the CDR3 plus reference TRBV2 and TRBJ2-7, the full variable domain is EPEVTQTPSHQVTQMGQEVILRCVPISNHLYFYWYRQILGQKVEFLVSFYNNEISEKSEIFDDQFSVERPDGSNFTLKIRSTKLEDSAMYFCASRGGTVPNYEQYFGPGTRLTVT.

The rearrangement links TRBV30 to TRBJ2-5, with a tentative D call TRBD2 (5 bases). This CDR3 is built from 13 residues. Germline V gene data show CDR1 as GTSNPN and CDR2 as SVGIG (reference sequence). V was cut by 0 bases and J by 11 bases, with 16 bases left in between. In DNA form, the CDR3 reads TGTGCCTGGAGTGTACAGCCAGCCACGGGGCAGTACTTC. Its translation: CAWSVQPATGQYF. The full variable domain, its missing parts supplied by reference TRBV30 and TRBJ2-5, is SQTIHQWPATLVQPVGSPLSLECTVEGTSNPNLYWYRQAAGRGLQLLFYSVGIGQISSEVPQNLSASRPQDRQFILSSKKLLLSDSGFYLCAWSVQPATGQYFGPGTRLLVL.

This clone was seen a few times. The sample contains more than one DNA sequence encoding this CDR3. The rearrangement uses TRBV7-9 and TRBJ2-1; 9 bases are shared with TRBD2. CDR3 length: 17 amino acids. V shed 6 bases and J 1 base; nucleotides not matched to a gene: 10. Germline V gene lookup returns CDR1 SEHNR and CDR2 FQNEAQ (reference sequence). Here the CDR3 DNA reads TGTGCCAGCAGTCCCAGGAGCGGGAGGCGTTCCTACAATGAGCAGTTCTTC. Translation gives CASSPRSGRRSYNEQFF.

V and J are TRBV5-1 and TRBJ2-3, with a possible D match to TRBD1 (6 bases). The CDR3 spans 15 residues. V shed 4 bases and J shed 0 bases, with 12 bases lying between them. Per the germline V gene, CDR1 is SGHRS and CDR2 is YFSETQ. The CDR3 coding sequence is TGCGCCAGCAGCGACGCCGGGACAAGCACAGATACGCAGTATTTT. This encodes CASSDAGTSTDTQYF. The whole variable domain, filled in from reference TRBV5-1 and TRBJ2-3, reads KAGVTQTPRYLIKTRGQQVTLSCSPISGHRSVSWYQQTPGQGLQFLFEYFSETQRNKGNFPGRFSGRQFSNSRSEMNVSTLELGDSALYLCASSDAGTSTDTQYFGPGTRLTVL.

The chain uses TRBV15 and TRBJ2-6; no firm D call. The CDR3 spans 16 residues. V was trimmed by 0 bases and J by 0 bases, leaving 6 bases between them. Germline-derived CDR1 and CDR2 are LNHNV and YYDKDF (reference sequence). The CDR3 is CATSRDRSSGANVLTF. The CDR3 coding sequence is TGTGCCACCAGCAGAGATCGCTCCTCTGGGGCCAACGTCCTGACTTTC.

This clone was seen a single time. This chain's CDR3 is CASSPPRDRANYGYTF. The CDR3 nucleotides are TGTGCCAGCTCACCACCGAGGGACAGAGCTAACTATGGCTACACCTTC. J is TRBJ1-2 and V is TRBV18; 7 bases line up with TRBD1. V gave up 0 bases and J gave up 0 bases; unmatched junction bases: 4. The germline CDR1 and CDR2 sequences are KGHSH and LQKENI. The CDR3 sequence is 16 residues long.

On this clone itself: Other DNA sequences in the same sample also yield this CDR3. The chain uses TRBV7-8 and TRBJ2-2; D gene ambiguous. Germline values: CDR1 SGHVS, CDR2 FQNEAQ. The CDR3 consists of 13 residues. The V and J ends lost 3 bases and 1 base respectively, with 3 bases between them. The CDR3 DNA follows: TGTGCCAGCAGCTTCGGGAACACCGGGGAGCTGTTTTTT. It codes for CASSFGNTGELFF.

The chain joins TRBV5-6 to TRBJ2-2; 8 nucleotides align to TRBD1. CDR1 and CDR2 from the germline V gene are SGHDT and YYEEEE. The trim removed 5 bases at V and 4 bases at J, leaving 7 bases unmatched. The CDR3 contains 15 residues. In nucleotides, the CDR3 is TGTGCCAGCAGTTTCAGGGGGCGCGGCACCGGGGAGCTGTTTTTT. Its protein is CASSFRGRGTGELFF.

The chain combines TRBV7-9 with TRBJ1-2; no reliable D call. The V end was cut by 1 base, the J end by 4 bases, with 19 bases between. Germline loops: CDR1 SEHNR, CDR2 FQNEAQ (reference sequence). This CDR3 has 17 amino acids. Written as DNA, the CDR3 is TGTGCCAGCAGCTTAGATGGGAGTTTTGTACCCTCCTATGGCTACACCTTC. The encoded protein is CASSLDGSFVPSYGYTF.

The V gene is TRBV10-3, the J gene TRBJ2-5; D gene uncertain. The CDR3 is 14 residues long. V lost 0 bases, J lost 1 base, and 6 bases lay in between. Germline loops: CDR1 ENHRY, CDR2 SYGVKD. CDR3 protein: CAISESGSQETQYF. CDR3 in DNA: TGTGCCATCAGTGAGTCAGGCAGCCAAGAGACCCAGTACTTC.

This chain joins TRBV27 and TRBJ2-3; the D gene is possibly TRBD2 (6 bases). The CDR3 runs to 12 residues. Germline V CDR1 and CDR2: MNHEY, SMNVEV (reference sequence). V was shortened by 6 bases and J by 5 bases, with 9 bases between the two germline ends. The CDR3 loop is CASRRLGDTQYF. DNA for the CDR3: TGTGCCAGCAGGAGACTAGGAGATACGCAGTATTTT.

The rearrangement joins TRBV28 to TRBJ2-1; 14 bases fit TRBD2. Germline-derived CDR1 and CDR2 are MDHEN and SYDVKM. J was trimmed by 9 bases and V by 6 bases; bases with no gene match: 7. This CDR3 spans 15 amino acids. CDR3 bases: TGTGCCAGCAGGGCAGCGGGGACTAGCGGGAGTGAGCAGTTCTTC. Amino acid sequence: CASRAAGTSGSEQFF.

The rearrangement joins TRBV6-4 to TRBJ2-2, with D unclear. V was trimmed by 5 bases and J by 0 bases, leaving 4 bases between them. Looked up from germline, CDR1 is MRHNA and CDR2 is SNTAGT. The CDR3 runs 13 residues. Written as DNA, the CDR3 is TGTGCCAGCAGTCCTACGAACACCGGGGAGCTGTTTTTT. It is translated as CASSPTNTGELFF.

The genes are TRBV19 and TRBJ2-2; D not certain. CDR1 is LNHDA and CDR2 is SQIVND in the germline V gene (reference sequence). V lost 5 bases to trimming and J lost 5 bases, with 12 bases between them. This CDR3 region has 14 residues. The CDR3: CASSPRSETGELFF. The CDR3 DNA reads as TGTGCCAGTAGTCCTAGATCCGAAACCGGGGAGCTGTTTTTT.

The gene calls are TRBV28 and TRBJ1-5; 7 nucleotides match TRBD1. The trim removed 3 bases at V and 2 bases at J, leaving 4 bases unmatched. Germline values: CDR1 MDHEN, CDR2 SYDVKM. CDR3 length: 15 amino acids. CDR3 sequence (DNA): TGTGCCAGCAGTTTGGGAGGGACAGGCAATCAGCCCCAGCATTTT. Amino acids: CASSLGGTGNQPQHF.

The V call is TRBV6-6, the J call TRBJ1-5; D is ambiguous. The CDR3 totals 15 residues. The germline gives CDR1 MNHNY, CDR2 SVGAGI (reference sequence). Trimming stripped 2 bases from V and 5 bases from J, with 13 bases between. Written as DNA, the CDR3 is TGTGCCAGCAGTTACGGTCAAAGGGCGGATCAGCCCCAGCATTTT. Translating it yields CASSYGQRADQPQHF.

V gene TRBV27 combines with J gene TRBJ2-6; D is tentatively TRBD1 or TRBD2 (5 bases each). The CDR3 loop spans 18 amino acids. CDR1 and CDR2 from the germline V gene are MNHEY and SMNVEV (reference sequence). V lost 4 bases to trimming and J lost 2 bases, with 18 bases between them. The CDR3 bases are TGTGCCAGCAGTTCCCGTTGGGACCTCGGACCTGGGGCCAACGTCCTGACTTTC. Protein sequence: CASSSRWDLGPGANVLTF. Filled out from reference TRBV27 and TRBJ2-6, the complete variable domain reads EAQVTQNPRYLITVTGKKLTVTCSQNMNHEYMSWYRQDPGLGLRQIYYSMNVEVTDKGDVPEGYKVSRKEKRNFPLILESPSPNQTSLYFCASSSRWDLGPGANVLTFGAGSRLTVL.

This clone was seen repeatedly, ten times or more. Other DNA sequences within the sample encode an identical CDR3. The CDR3 nucleotides read TGCAGCGTTGATGGGACAGGTCCCCTGCGGCCCCAGCATTTT. Its translation is CSVDGTGPLRPQHF. The genes are TRBV29-1 and TRBJ1-5; 8 bases map to TRBD1. Trimming removed 3 bases from V and 9 bases from J; junction bases left unmatched: 10. Germline-derived CDR1 and CDR2 are SQVTM and ANQGSEA. The CDR3 extends over 14 amino acids.

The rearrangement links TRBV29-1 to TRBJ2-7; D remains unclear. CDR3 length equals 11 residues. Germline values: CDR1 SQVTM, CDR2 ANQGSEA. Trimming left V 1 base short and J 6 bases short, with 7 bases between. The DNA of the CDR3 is TGCAGCGTTGAAGTTCGGTTCGAGCAGTACTTC. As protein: CSVEVRFEQYF.

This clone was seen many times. CDR3 in amino acids: CATRSGSAYEQYF. DNA of the CDR3: TGTGCCACCCGAAGCGGGAGCGCCTACGAGCAGTACTTC. V usage is TRBV10-3 and J usage is TRBJ2-7; 8 bases are a match to TRBD2. The CDR3 extends over 13 amino acids. Trimming took 10 bases from V and 2 from J; bases not matched to a gene: 7. Germline V gene lookup returns CDR1 ENHRY and CDR2 SYGVKD.

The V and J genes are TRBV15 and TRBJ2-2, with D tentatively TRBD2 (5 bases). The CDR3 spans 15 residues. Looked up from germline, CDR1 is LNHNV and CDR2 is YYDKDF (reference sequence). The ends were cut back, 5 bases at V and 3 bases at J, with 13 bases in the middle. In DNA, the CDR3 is TGTGCCACCAGCTGGGAGTCGCCGGACACCGGGGAGCTGTTTTTT. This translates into CATSWESPDTGELFF.

CDR3 bases: TGTGCCAGCAGCCCAAGGTTCGGGCTAGCTAATGAAAAACTGTTTTTT. Its translation: CASSPRFGLANEKLFF. V usage is TRBV27 and J usage is TRBJ1-4; D ambiguous. The germline gives CDR1 MNHEY, CDR2 SMNVEV (reference sequence). V lost 6 bases and J lost 3, with 17 bases in between. This CDR3 is 16 amino acids long.

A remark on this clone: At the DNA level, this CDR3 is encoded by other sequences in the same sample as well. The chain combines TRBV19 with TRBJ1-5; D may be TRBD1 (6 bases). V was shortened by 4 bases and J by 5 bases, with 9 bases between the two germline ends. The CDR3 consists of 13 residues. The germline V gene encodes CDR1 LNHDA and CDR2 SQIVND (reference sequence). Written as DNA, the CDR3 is TGTGCCAGTAGTACCTGGACAGATCAGCCCCAGCATTTT. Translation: CASSTWTDQPQHF.